This T cell receptor (beta chain) was sequenced during a study of T cells in localized non-small cell lung cancer. The table lists this clone with a count of one. The repertoire was sequenced with immunoSEQ multiplex PCR; TCRdb's copy has only in-frame clones and lacks some. The data show around 2,400 clones, about a quarter seen once. Specimen: lung tumor tissue, collected before any cancer treatment. This receptor was identified in a male donor aged 60 or over with stage III squamous cell lung carcinoma.

The CDR3 here is CASSSSGDRANVLTF. CDR3 DNA sequence: TGCGCCAGCAGCTCATCGGGGGATCGGGCCAACGTCCTGACTTTC. V usage is TRBV5-1 and J usage is TRBJ2-6; D may be TRBD2 (6 bases). Trimming shortened V by 3 bases and J by 5 bases, and 12 bases separated the two germline ends. The CDR3 sequence is 15 residues long. CDR1 and CDR2 (germline): SGHRS, YFSETQ.